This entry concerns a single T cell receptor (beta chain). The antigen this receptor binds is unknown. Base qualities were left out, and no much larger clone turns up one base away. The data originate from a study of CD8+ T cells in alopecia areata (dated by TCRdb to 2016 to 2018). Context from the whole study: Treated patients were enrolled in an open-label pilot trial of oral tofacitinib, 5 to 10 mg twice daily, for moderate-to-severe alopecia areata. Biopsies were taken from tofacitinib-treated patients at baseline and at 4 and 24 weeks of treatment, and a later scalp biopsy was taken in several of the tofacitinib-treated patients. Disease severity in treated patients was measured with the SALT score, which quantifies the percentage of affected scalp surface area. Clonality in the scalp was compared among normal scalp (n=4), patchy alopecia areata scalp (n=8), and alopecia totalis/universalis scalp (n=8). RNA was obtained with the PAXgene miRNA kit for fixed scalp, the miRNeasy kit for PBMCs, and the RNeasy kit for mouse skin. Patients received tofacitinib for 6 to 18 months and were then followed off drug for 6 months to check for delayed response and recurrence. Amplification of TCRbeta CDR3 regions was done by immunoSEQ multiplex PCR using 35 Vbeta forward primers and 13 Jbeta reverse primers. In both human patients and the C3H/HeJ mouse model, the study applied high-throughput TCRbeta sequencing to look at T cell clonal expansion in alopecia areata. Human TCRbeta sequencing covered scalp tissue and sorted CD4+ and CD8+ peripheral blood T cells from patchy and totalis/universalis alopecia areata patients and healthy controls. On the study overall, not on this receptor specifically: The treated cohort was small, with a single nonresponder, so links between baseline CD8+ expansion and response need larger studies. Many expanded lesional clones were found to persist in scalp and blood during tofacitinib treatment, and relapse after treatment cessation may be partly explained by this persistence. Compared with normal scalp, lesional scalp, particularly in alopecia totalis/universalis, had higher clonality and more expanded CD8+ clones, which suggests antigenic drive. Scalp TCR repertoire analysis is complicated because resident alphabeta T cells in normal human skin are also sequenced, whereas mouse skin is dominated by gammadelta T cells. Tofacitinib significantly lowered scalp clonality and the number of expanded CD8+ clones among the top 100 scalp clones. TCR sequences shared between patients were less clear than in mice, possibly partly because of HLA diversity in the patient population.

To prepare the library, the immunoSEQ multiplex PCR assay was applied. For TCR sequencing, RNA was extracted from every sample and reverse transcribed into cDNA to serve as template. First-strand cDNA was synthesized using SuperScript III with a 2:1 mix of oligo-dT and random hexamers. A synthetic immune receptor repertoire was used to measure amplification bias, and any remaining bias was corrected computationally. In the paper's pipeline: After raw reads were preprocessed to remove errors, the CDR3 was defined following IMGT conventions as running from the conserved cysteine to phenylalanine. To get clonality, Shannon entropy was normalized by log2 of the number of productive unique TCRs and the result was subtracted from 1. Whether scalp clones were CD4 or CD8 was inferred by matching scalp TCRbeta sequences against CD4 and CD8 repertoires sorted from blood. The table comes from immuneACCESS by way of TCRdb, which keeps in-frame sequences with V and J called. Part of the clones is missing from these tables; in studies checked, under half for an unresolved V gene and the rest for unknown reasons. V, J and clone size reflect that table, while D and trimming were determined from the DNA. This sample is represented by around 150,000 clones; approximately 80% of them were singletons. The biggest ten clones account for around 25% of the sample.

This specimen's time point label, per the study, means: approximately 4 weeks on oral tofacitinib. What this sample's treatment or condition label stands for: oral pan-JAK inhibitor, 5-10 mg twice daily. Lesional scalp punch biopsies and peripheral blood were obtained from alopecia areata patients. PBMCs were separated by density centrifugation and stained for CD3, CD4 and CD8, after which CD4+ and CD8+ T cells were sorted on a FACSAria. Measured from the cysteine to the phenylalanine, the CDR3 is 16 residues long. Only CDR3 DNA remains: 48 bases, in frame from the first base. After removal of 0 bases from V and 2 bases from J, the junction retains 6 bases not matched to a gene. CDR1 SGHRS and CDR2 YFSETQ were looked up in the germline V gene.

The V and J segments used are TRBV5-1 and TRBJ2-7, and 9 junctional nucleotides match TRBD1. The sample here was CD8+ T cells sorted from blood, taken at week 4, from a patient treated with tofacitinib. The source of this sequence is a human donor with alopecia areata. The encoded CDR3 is CASSLAGTGRTYEQYF. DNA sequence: TGCGCCAGCAGCTTGGCCGGGACAGGGAGGACCTACGAGCAGTACTTC.